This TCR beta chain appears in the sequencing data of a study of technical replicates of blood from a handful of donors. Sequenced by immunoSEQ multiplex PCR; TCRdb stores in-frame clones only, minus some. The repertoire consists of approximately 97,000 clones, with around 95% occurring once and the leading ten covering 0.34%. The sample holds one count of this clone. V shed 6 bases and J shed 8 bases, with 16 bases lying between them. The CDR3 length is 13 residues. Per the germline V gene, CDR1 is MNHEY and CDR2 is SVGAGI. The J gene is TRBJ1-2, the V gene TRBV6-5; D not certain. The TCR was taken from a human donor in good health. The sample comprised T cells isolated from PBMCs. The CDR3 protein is CASSPTLFRGYTF. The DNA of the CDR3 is TGTGCCAGCAGCCCTACGTTGTTTCGAGGCTACACCTTC.